Listed below are T cell receptor beta chains from one sample, sequenced in a study of CD8+ T cells in alopecia areata. The table came from immunoSEQ multiplex PCR; TCRdb's copy has only in-frame clones and leaves some out. Among over 70,000 clones listed, around 66% were seen once. The specimen was CD8+ T cells sorted from blood, collected at week 24, from a patient treated with tofacitinib. These receptors were obtained from a human donor with alopecia areata. CDR3s include the opening cysteine and the closing phenylalanine or tryptophan. Each record gives: D gene, V gene, CDR3 length, clone size, J gene, CDR3 DNA, CDR3 protein. The D gene is left open where the match is weak. The size of a clone is reported for some rows only, either as once, few or many, or as a class for expanded clones.

d_gene: -
v_gene: TRBV5-8
len: 13
abundance: -
j_gene: TRBJ1-2
CDR3nt: TGTGCCAGCAGCTTTCAGGGTATGGCTGGCTACACCTTC
CDR3aa: CASSFQGMAGYTF

d_gene: -
v_gene: TRBV29-1
len: 13
abundance: -
j_gene: TRBJ2-7
CDR3nt: TGCAGCGTTGAAGATCGAGGTCTCTACGAGCAGTACTTC
CDR3aa: CSVEDRGLYEQYF

d_gene: -
v_gene: TRBV5-1
len: 14
abundance: -
j_gene: TRBJ2-5
CDR3nt: TGCGCCAGCAGCTTGGCCAAGGGACTAGAGACCCAGTACTTC
CDR3aa: CASSLAKGLETQYF

d_gene: TRBD2
v_gene: TRBV4-1
len: 21
abundance: -
j_gene: TRBJ2-5
CDR3nt: TGCGCCAGCAGCCAAGAGATTGGTCTAGCGGGGGCCCGAAAAGAAACTGGGACCCAGTACTTC
CDR3aa: CASSQEIGLAGARKETGTQYF

d_gene: -
v_gene: TRBV5-6
len: 13
abundance: -
j_gene: TRBJ1-1
CDR3nt: TGTGCCAGCAGCTTACGACAGGCCGATGAAGCTTTCTTT
CDR3aa: CASSLRQADEAFF

d_gene: -
v_gene: TRBV19
len: 11
abundance: few
j_gene: TRBJ1-2
CDR3nt: TGTGCCAGTAGTATCGCGGGAAGCTACACCTTC
CDR3aa: CASSIAGSYTF

d_gene: -
v_gene: TRBV19
len: 14
abundance: -
j_gene: TRBJ2-6
CDR3nt: TGTGCCAGTAGTGCGACCCCGGGGGCCAACGTCCTGACTTTC
CDR3aa: CASSATPGANVLTF

d_gene: -
v_gene: TRBV29-1
len: 13
abundance: -
j_gene: TRBJ1-2
CDR3nt: TGCAGCGTTGTTAATTTTACAGGGAATGGCTACACCTTC
CDR3aa: CSVVNFTGNGYTF

d_gene: -
v_gene: TRBV7-9
len: 13
abundance: few
j_gene: TRBJ1-4
CDR3nt: TGTGCCAGCAGCTCACCCTCCGATGAAAAACTGTTTTTT
CDR3aa: CASSSPSDEKLFF

d_gene: TRBD1
v_gene: TRBV2
len: 13
abundance: -
j_gene: TRBJ1-5
CDR3nt: TGTGCCAGCAGGACAGGGGGCAGTCAGCCCCAGCATTTT
CDR3aa: CASRTGGSQPQHF

d_gene: -
v_gene: TRBV6-1
len: 14
abundance: -
j_gene: TRBJ1-4
CDR3nt: TGTGCCAGCCAACCGGGACTGACGAATGAAAAACTGTTTTTT
CDR3aa: CASQPGLTNEKLFF

d_gene: -
v_gene: TRBV5-1
len: 12
abundance: -
j_gene: TRBJ1-2
CDR3nt: TGCGCCAGCAGCTTGGGAGGGGCTGGCTACACCTTC
CDR3aa: CASSLGGAGYTF

d_gene: -
v_gene: TRBV4-1
len: 16
abundance: -
j_gene: TRBJ1-2
CDR3nt: TGCGCCAGCAGCCAAGAGGTTGTGGTCTCTAACTATGGCTACACCTTC
CDR3aa: CASSQEVVVSNYGYTF

d_gene: -
v_gene: TRBV19
len: 11
abundance: few
j_gene: TRBJ2-7
CDR3nt: TGTGCCAGTCAGGGGAACAACGAGCAGTACTTC
CDR3aa: CASQGNNEQYF

d_gene: -
v_gene: TRBV13
len: 14
abundance: few
j_gene: TRBJ2-7
CDR3nt: TGTGCCAGCAGCTTACTCGGCAGGGGCTACGAGCAGTACTTC
CDR3aa: CASSLLGRGYEQYF

d_gene: -
v_gene: TRBV29-1
len: 12
abundance: once
j_gene: TRBJ2-1
CDR3nt: TGCAGCGTTGAACCAGGGGACAATGAGCAGTTCTTC
CDR3aa: CSVEPGDNEQFF

d_gene: TRBD1
v_gene: TRBV27
len: 14
abundance: -
j_gene: TRBJ2-7
CDR3nt: TGTGCCAGCAGTTTACTGGGACAGGGTGACGAGCAGTACTTC
CDR3aa: CASSLLGQGDEQYF

d_gene: -
v_gene: TRBV27
len: 14
abundance: -
j_gene: TRBJ1-1
CDR3nt: TGTGCCAGCAGTTTATTTCCGGGGAACACTGAAGCTTTCTTT
CDR3aa: CASSLFPGNTEAFF

d_gene: TRBD2
v_gene: TRBV7-2
len: 15
abundance: -
j_gene: TRBJ2-3
CDR3nt: TGTGCCAGCAGCGCCATCCGGGGGGGCGGGGATACGCAGTATTTT
CDR3aa: CASSAIRGGGDTQYF

d_gene: -
v_gene: TRBV2
len: 12
abundance: -
j_gene: TRBJ2-3
CDR3nt: TGTGCCAGCAGGGCAGGCACAGATACGCAGTATTTT
CDR3aa: CASRAGTDTQYF

d_gene: -
v_gene: TRBV4-1
len: 16
abundance: -
j_gene: TRBJ1-6
CDR3nt: TGCGCCAGCAGCCAAGATTCAGGGCAAGGACGTTCACCCCTCCACTTT
CDR3aa: CASSQDSGQGRSPLHF

d_gene: -
v_gene: TRBV7-9
len: 15
abundance: -
j_gene: TRBJ1-1
CDR3nt: TGTGCCAGCAGGAGGGACGGATCATTGAACACTGAAGCTTTCTTT
CDR3aa: CASRRDGSLNTEAFF

d_gene: TRBD1
v_gene: TRBV29-1
len: 12
abundance: -
j_gene: TRBJ2-1
CDR3nt: TGCAGCGTTGCCCCAGGGGGCTCTGAGCAGTTCTTC
CDR3aa: CSVAPGGSEQFF

d_gene: TRBD2
v_gene: TRBV29-1
len: 15
abundance: -
j_gene: TRBJ2-7
CDR3nt: TGCAGCGTTGAGAAGGAAGCGGGAGGGACCTACGAGCAGTACTTC
CDR3aa: CSVEKEAGGTYEQYF

d_gene: TRBD2
v_gene: TRBV4-1
len: 16
abundance: -
j_gene: TRBJ2-1
CDR3nt: TGCGCCAGCAGCCCCCCTGGCGGGAGCTCCTACAATGAGCAGTTCTTC
CDR3aa: CASSPPGGSSYNEQFF

d_gene: TRBD1
v_gene: TRBV6-6
len: 13
abundance: -
j_gene: TRBJ2-1
CDR3nt: TGTGCCAGCAGTTACCAGGGGGCGAATGAGCAGTTCTTC
CDR3aa: CASSYQGANEQFF

d_gene: TRBD2
v_gene: TRBV9
len: 15
abundance: -
j_gene: TRBJ2-7
CDR3nt: TGTGCCAGCAGCGTAGAGGGACTAGCGGGAGAGCAGCAGTACTTC
CDR3aa: CASSVEGLAGEQQYF

d_gene: -
v_gene: TRBV5-1
len: 11
abundance: -
j_gene: TRBJ2-1
CDR3nt: TGCGCCAGCAGGGAGGACAATGAGCAGTTCTTC
CDR3aa: CASREDNEQFF

d_gene: -
v_gene: TRBV5-4
len: 14
abundance: once
j_gene: TRBJ2-5
CDR3nt: TGTGCCAGCACTGACGGGGCAGTGGAAGAGACCCAGTACTTC
CDR3aa: CASTDGAVEETQYF

d_gene: -
v_gene: TRBV7-8
len: 16
abundance: -
j_gene: TRBJ2-6
CDR3nt: TGTGCCAGCCTTCCCGAGGCCTCCTCTGGGGCCAACGTCCTGACTTTC
CDR3aa: CASLPEASSGANVLTF

d_gene: -
v_gene: TRBV6-4
len: 13
abundance: once
j_gene: TRBJ2-1
CDR3nt: TGTGCCAGCAGAGAAGGTCCTTACAATGAGCAGTTCTTC
CDR3aa: CASREGPYNEQFF